This TCR beta chain was observed in a study of blood T cell repertoires in COVID-19 (dated by TCRdb to about 2020). Notes on the research overall: The collaborator samples originated in the United States, Italy and Spain and spanned the acute and convalescent phases of COVID-19. Where available, HLA class I and class II types were taken from metadata supplied by the sample provider and were not determined by assay-based typing. The repertoires were released in a freely available public database intended as a resource for research on the immune response to SARS-CoV-2. The material from the prospective study consisted of cDNA or gDNA derived from T cells, B-cell-depleted T cells, or PBMCs. The samples were drawn from the first 160 participants of the ongoing ImmuneRACE study and from 950 to 1,500 subjects provided by 6 global collaborators. The dataset comprised deeply sampled blood TCRbeta repertoires from subjects exposed to, actively infected with, or recovered from COVID-19. Nearly every sample came with metadata listing a de-identified subject ID, COVID-19 status, age in years and sex. The research as a whole found: The amount of clinical and demographic metadata varied by source and participant and was provided uncurated.

The collaborating institutions used their own protocols to collect whole blood in K2EDTA tubes. For TCRbeta analysis, collaborators shipped samples as frozen whole blood, isolated PBMCs, or DNA extracted from either of those sample types. V loses 1 base of germline sequence and J loses 5 bases, and the interval between the two ends is 23 bases. Via the germline V gene, CDR1 is SNHLY and CDR2 FYNNEI. Inclusive of the bounding cysteine and phenylalanine, the CDR3 is 18 residues long. Kept here is only the CDR3 DNA, which spans 54 bases and is read in frame from base 1. The immunoSEQ Assay, a bias-controlled multiplex PCR, was used to amplify TCRbeta CDR3 regions from genomic DNA. The paper's processing steps were these. The number of nucleated cells in each sample was estimated from the amplification of reference gene primers within the assay. To quantify the absolute abundance of each unique TCRbeta CDR3 rearrangement, sequence reads were collapsed and filtered. For each sample, productive Simpson clonality was calculated as the square root of Simpson's diversity index over productive rearrangements. TCRdb stores this immuneACCESS table with in-frame sequences only. Part of the clones is absent; in the studies checked, under half of the shortfall reflects unresolved V genes, and no reason is known for the rest. Clonal size and the V and J genes are those of that table, whereas D and trimming came from the DNA. The sample table shows about 180,000 clones, and around 87% are seen once. Clones ranked in the top ten supply 2% to 3% of the sample.

This clone is a singleton in its sample. Its antigen is still unknown. Base quality data are lacking; no much larger clone is found one base away. The source of this sequence is a middle-aged man with active or convalescent COVID-19. Recombination connected TRBV2 to TRBJ1-1; TRBD1 is perhaps the D gene, given 5 matching bases. Sequenced sample: peripheral blood. The CDR3 reads CASSEVMGQTARTTEAFF. The nucleotide sequence is given as TGTGCCAGCAGTGAAGTAATGGGGCAGACAGCTAGAACAACTGAAGCTTTCTTT.